Below are 29 T cell receptor beta chains sequenced from a single sample in a study of OX40 agonist ivuxolimab in advanced cancers. Generated by immunoSEQ multiplex PCR, the TCRdb table keeps only in-frame clones and is missing some. The table lists 20,000 to 25,000 clones, roughly 80% of them singletons. Material: CD4+ or CD8+ T cells sorted from blood, obtained in a trial of the OX40 agonist ivuxolimab. The receptors were sampled from an adult with an advanced solid tumor such as melanoma, head and neck, liver or kidney cancer.

The rearrangement links TRBV6-5 to TRBJ2-1; 7 bases line up with TRBD2. Germline V lookup: CDR1 MNHEY, CDR2 SVGAGI. The ends lost 6 bases at V and 3 bases at J; junction bases unmatched: 8. The CDR3 extends over 15 amino acids. The CDR3 sequence: CASRPMAGVYNEQFF. CDR3 in DNA: TGTGCCAGCAGGCCTATGGCGGGGGTCTACAATGAGCAGTTCTTC.

The J gene is TRBJ1-1, the V gene TRBV7-2; D uncertain. The CDR3 is 13 residues long. Looked up from germline, CDR1 is SGHTA and CDR2 is FQGNSA. Trimming left V 6 bases short and J 5 bases short, with 13 bases between. CDR3 nucleotide sequence: TGTGCCAGCAGGACGGGAGGGAGGACTGAAGCTTTCTTT. Its translation: CASRTGGRTEAFF.

The V and J genes are TRBV9 and TRBJ1-2, with D hard to call. The length of the CDR3 is 15 residues. V dropped 0 bases and J dropped 0 bases, with 9 bases sitting between them. The germline CDR1 and CDR2 sequences are SGDLS and YYNGEE. Here the CDR3 reads CASSVGTYSNYGYTF. The CDR3 bases are TGTGCCAGCAGCGTAGGAACCTACTCTAACTATGGCTACACCTTC.

J is TRBJ1-2 and V is TRBV5-6; TRBD1 is a possible D gene (6 bases). Germline CDR1 reads SGHDT; CDR2 reads YYEEEE. CDR3 length: 15 amino acids. The germline V and J ends were trimmed by 2 bases and 8 bases, with 19 bases remaining between them. The CDR3 coding sequence is TGTGCCAGCAGCTTCCGAGGACAGCGGACTCTAGGCTACACCTTC. Amino acid sequence: CASSFRGQRTLGYTF. Full variable domain (remainder filled in from reference TRBV5-6 and TRBJ1-2): DAGVTQSPTHLIKTRGQQVTLRCSPKSGHDTVSWYQQALGQGPQFIFQYYEEEERQRGNFPDRFSGHQFPNYSSELNVNALLLGDSALYLCASSFRGQRTLGYTFGSGTRLTVV.

The rearrangement uses TRBV4-1 and TRBJ1-1; the D gene is possibly TRBD1 (5 bases). Between the trimmed V and J ends, which lost 4 bases and 0 bases, there was a span of 27 bases. The CDR3 is 20 residues long. The germline V gene encodes CDR1 MGHRA and CDR2 YSYEKL. The CDR3 nucleotides read TGCGCCAGCAGCCCAAAATGGCAACCTAAAGGGACCGCCCTGAACACTGAAGCTTTCTTT. Protein sequence: CASSPKWQPKGTALNTEAFF.

Here the CDR3 reads CASSLGAGSQPQHF. The DNA for the CDR3 is TGTGCCAGCAGCTTAGGCGCGGGGAGCCAGCCCCAGCATTTT. This chain connects TRBV7-8 to TRBJ1-5; D not certain. Trimming removed 1 base from V and 7 bases from J, with 11 bases in between. The CDR3 sequence is 14 residues long. Germline lookup yields CDR1 SGHVS and CDR2 FQNEAQ.

The rearrangement joins TRBV10-3 to TRBJ2-1, with 11 bases identical to TRBD2. Germline lookup yields CDR1 ENHRY and CDR2 SYGVKD. Germline trimming cut 9 bases from V and 5 bases from J; bases unmatched to any gene: 3. This CDR3 spans 13 amino acids. CDR3 loop: CAILAGGDNEQFF. In DNA, the CDR3 is TGTGCCATTCTAGCGGGGGGCGACAATGAGCAGTTCTTC.

CDR3 sequence: CASSGQANSGNTIYF. CDR3 nucleotide sequence: TGTGCCAGCAGCGGACAGGCTAACTCTGGAAACACCATATATTTT. This rearrangement joins TRBV9 to TRBJ1-3; D perhaps matches TRBD1 (6 bases). Trimming left V 3 bases short and J 0 bases short, with 10 bases between. Germline V lookup: CDR1 SGDLS, CDR2 YYNGEE. The CDR3 consists of 15 residues. Together with reference TRBV9 and TRBJ1-3, the CDR3 gives the full variable domain: DSGVTQTPKHLITATGQRVTLRCSPRSGDLSVYWYQQSLDQGLQFLIQYYNGEERAKGNILERFSAQQFPDLHSELNLSSLELGDSALYFCASSGQANSGNTIYFGEGSWLTVV.

The chain carries TRBV19 and TRBJ2-3; no clear D. Germline CDR1 and CDR2: LNHDA and SQIVND (reference sequence). V lost 0 bases, J lost 2 bases, and 3 bases lay in between. This CDR3 has 13 residues. CDR3 DNA sequence: TGTGCCAGTAGTATAGACTACACAGATACGCAGTATTTT. It is translated as CASSIDYTDTQYF.

DNA for the CDR3: TGTGCCAGCAGCCAAGAAGGAGAGGGAAGGGACACTGAAGCTTTCTTT. Amino acids: CASSQEGEGRDTEAFF. The chain couples TRBV14 to TRBJ1-1; D not resolved. V was trimmed by 0 bases and J by 3 bases, leaving 14 bases between them. The CDR3 extends over 16 amino acids. Germline CDR1 and CDR2: SGHDN and FVKESK.

The rearrangement links TRBV11-2 to TRBJ2-1, with D possibly being TRBD1 (6 bases). There are 17 residues in the CDR3. Per germline, CDR1 SGHAT and CDR2 FQNNGV. V was cut by 0 bases and J by 5 bases, with 17 bases left in between. In DNA, the CDR3 is TGTGCCAGCAGCTTAGATTTAAAGGGGGAAAGAAACAATGAGCAGTTCTTC. It yields the protein CASSLDLKGERNNEQFF.

The rearrangement uses TRBV5-4 and TRBJ2-2; possible D gene TRBD2, 7 bases. The V and J ends lost 3 bases and 5 bases respectively, with 11 bases between them. The CDR3 is made up of 14 amino acids. Germline CDR1 SGHNT, CDR2 YYREEE (reference sequence). CDR3 nucleotide sequence: TGTGCCAGCAGCTACGGGGGGCTGACCGGGGAGCTGTTTTTT. Encoded protein: CASSYGGLTGELFF.

The CDR3 DNA reads TGTGCCAGCAGTCCAGTTGGGGAGTTTAAGGCCGATGAGCAGTTCTTC. This sequence encodes CASSPVGEFKADEQFF. The chain uses TRBV5-4 and TRBJ2-1; possibly TRBD2 for D (5 bases). Trimming shortened V by 5 bases and J by 8 bases, and 23 bases separated the two germline ends. Germline V lookup: CDR1 SGHNT, CDR2 YYREEE (reference sequence). This CDR3 region has 16 residues.

This clone rates as medium-sized (0.01 to 0.1%). The chain joins TRBV27 to TRBJ2-1; tentative D call: TRBD2 (6 bases). The length of the CDR3 is 13 residues. Germline V gene sequence: CDR1 MNHEY, CDR2 SMNVEV (reference sequence). The V end was cut by 6 bases, the J end by 7 bases, with 13 bases between. The CDR3 is CASSLGTQNEQFF. The CDR3 nucleotides are TGTGCCAGCAGCCTAGGGACTCAGAATGAGCAGTTCTTC.

The V and J genes are TRBV6-5 and TRBJ1-6; no clear D gene. The CDR3 covers 14 residues. Germline V gives CDR1 MNHEY, CDR2 SVGAGI. V lost 0 bases to trimming and J lost 12 bases, with 12 bases between them. The CDR3 region has the DNA TGTGCCAGCAGTTACTCCGAGGGATTCGGACCCCTCCACTTT. Its protein product is CASSYSEGFGPLHF.

This chain joins TRBV6-6 and TRBJ1-5; 7 bases line up with TRBD1. The V segment lost 6 bases and the J segment 6 bases; nucleotides outside the gene matches: 5. CDR3 size: 13 residues. Germline assignment: CDR1 MNHNY and CDR2 SVGAGI (reference sequence). The CDR3 spells CASSPQGIQPQHF. Written as DNA, the CDR3 is TGTGCCAGCAGCCCACAGGGGATTCAGCCCCAGCATTTT.

The J gene is TRBJ2-7, the V gene TRBV5-1; a possible D gene is TRBD1 (5 bases). The V end was cut by 1 base, the J end by 5 bases, with 13 bases between. The germline V gene encodes CDR1 SGHRS and CDR2 YFSETQ. The CDR3 contains 14 residues. The DNA of the CDR3 is TGCGCCAGCAGCTTGACTTGGGGCACCCACGAGCAGTACTTC. Translated, it gives CASSLTWGTHEQYF. The whole variable domain, remainder taken from reference TRBV5-1 and TRBJ2-7, is KAGVTQTPRYLIKTRGQQVTLSCSPISGHRSVSWYQQTPGQGLQFLFEYFSETQRNKGNFPGRFSGRQFSNSRSEMNVSTLELGDSALYLCASSLTWGTHEQYFGPGTRLTVT.

The J gene is TRBJ1-2, the V gene TRBV7-9; no firm D call. V was pared by 5 bases and J by 8 bases, with 18 bases between. The CDR3 extends over 14 amino acids. CDR1 is SEHNR and CDR2 is FQNEAQ in the germline V gene (reference sequence). CDR3 residues: CASSERSQGDGYTF. The CDR3 DNA reads TGTGCCAGCAGCGAACGGTCGCAAGGAGACGGCTACACCTTC.

This clone came up once. The genes are TRBV9 and TRBJ2-1; D tentatively reads TRBD1 or TRBD2 (6 bases each). The CDR3 length is 15 residues. CDR1 is SGDLS and CDR2 is YYNGEE in the germline V gene. The V gene lost 0 bases and the J gene lost 4 bases, with 11 bases spanning the gap. This CDR3 is CASSVEGGPYNEQFF. The CDR3 bases are TGTGCCAGCAGCGTAGAAGGGGGGCCTTACAATGAGCAGTTCTTC.

This sequence joins TRBV5-8 and TRBJ1-3; D is unclear. The V end lost 0 bases, the J end lost 0 bases, and 7 bases lay between the germline ends. This CDR3 comprises 15 residues. Germline V lookup: CDR1 SGHTS, CDR2 YDEGEE. This chain's CDR3 is CASSLGPSSGNTIYF. CDR3 nucleotide sequence: TGTGCCAGCAGCTTGGGACCTTCCTCTGGAAACACCATATATTTT.

The rearrangement uses TRBV4-2 and TRBJ1-2, with D possibly matching TRBD1 (5 bases). This CDR3 comprises 14 residues. The ends were cut back, 8 bases at V and 0 bases at J, with 13 bases in the middle. Germline V CDR1 and CDR2: LGHNA, YNFKEQ. The CDR3: CASVGPTSNYGYTF. In DNA, the CDR3 is TGTGCCAGCGTGGGGCCGACATCTAACTATGGCTACACCTTC.

The J gene is TRBJ2-7, the V gene TRBV4-1; TRBD2 aligns across 9 bases. V lost 1 base and J lost 2; bases outside the gene matches: 3. The CDR3 loop spans 15 amino acids. Per germline, CDR1 MGHRA and CDR2 YSYEKL. CDR3 protein: CASSQAGGGAYEQYF. The DNA of the CDR3 is TGCGCCAGCAGCCAAGCCGGCGGGGGGGCCTACGAGCAGTACTTC.

The chain links TRBV5-6 to TRBJ2-3; 9 bases match TRBD1. Germline CDR1 and CDR2: SGHDT and YYEEEE. V was clipped by 6 bases and J by 1 base; unmatched bases: 12. The CDR3 has 17 residues. In DNA, the CDR3 is TGTGCCAGCATGACAGGGGGAGGGTTTTTGGGCACAGATACGCAGTATTTT. Its protein is CASMTGGGFLGTDTQYF. Complete variable domain (other parts from reference TRBV5-6 and TRBJ2-3): DAGVTQSPTHLIKTRGQQVTLRCSPKSGHDTVSWYQQALGQGPQFIFQYYEEEERQRGNFPDRFSGHQFPNYSSELNVNALLLGDSALYLCASMTGGGFLGTDTQYFGPGTRLTVL.

The chain joins TRBV27 to TRBJ2-2; tentative D call: TRBD2 (5 bases). V was clipped by 8 bases and J by 1 base, with 11 bases between them. Germline lookup yields CDR1 MNHEY and CDR2 SMNVEV (reference sequence). The CDR3 sequence is 14 residues long. The chain's CDR3 is CASGGLGNTGELFF. The DNA of the CDR3 is TGTGCCAGCGGCGGACTGGGGAACACCGGGGAGCTGTTTTTT.

In DNA, the CDR3 is TGTGCCAGCACCTCCCCGACTAGCTCCTACAATGAGCAGTTCTTC. Protein: CASTSPTSSYNEQFF. The V and J genes are TRBV7-9 and TRBJ2-1, with a weak D call TRBD2 (6 bases). CDR3 length: 15 residues. The V end lost 7 bases, the J end lost 0 bases, and 13 bases lay between the germline ends. The V gene's germline CDR1 is SEHNR and CDR2 FQNEAQ (reference sequence). The full variable domain, with the rest looked up from reference TRBV7-9 and TRBJ2-1, is DTGVSQNPRHKITKRGQNVTFRCDPISEHNRLYWYRQTLGQGPEFLTYFQNEAQLEKSRLLSDRFSAERPKGSFSTLEIQRTEQGDSAMYLCASTSPTSSYNEQFFGPGTRLTVL.

The chain has TRBV11-2 and TRBJ1-1; D unresolved. CDR3 length equals 11 residues. CDR1 is SGHAT, CDR2 FQNNGV, per germline. Trimming pared 1 base from V and 8 bases from J, leaving 5 bases between. The CDR3 region has the DNA TGTGCCAGCAGCTTAGGAGGGGAAGCTTTCTTT. Amino acid sequence: CASSLGGEAFF.

This clone came up a few times. V and J are TRBV9 and TRBJ1-1; D remains unclear. Germline CDR1 and CDR2: SGDLS and YYNGEE. With 3 bases removed from V and 0 bases from J, the gap between germline ends came to 9 bases. The CDR3 totals 14 residues. CDR3 coding DNA: TGTGCCAGCAGCGGGATGACGGTGAACACTGAAGCTTTCTTT. Amino acids: CASSGMTVNTEAFF. Drawing the rest from reference TRBV9 and TRBJ1-1, the complete variable domain is DSGVTQTPKHLITATGQRVTLRCSPRSGDLSVYWYQQSLDQGLQFLIQYYNGEERAKGNILERFSAQQFPDLHSELNLSSLELGDSALYFCASSGMTVNTEAFFGQGTRLTVV.

The chain recombines TRBV6-5 with TRBJ1-5; D remains unclear. The CDR3 contains 14 residues. Trimming left V 0 bases short and J 5 bases short, with 8 bases between. Germline V CDR1 and CDR2: MNHEY, SVGAGI. The CDR3 is CASSYSGRYQPQHF. CDR3 coding DNA: TGTGCCAGCAGTTACTCGGGAAGGTATCAGCCCCAGCATTTT.

The chain carries TRBV6-6 and TRBJ1-3; D is undetermined. This CDR3 is 13 amino acids long. Germline V gives CDR1 MNHNY, CDR2 SVGAGI (reference sequence). V lost 6 bases and J 0 bases, leaving 6 bases between the germline ends. The CDR3 DNA is TGTGCCAGCAGAGAGCACTCTGGAAACACCATATATTTT. It specifies CASREHSGNTIYF.